This T cell receptor beta chain stems from a study of shared clonotypes between healthy human individuals. Study-wide results and limits: A handful of donors shared roughly 5% of their naive CD4 clonotypes. Inspection by rarefaction showed sorted-subset sequencing to be incomplete despite large depth. In general, naive subsets displayed greater estimated richness than memory subsets did.

Here immunoSEQ multiplex PCR was the method, and the copy in TCRdb shows in-frame clones only, minus some. The sample lists 2 million to 2.5 million clones; about nine tenths were seen once. Germline lookup yields CDR1 KGHSH and CDR2 LQKENI. The CDR3 consists of 13 residues. Trimming took 4 bases from V and 5 from J; bases not matched to a gene: 2. In its sample, this clone was seen a few times. Its antigen is not identified. Other DNA sequences in this sample translate to the same CDR3. This sequence originates from a man between 18 and 35 years old in good health. Some clones in this sample may be carry-over from other donors' samples. Material: naive CD4+ T cells from PBMCs. Subset indicated: CD45RA+ positively selected. The V call is TRBV18, the J call TRBJ1-5; 7 nucleotides agree with TRBD1. The CDR3 sequence is CASSLTGDQPQHF. The CDR3 DNA reads as TGTGCCAGCTCACTAACAGGGGATCAGCCCCAGCATTTT.